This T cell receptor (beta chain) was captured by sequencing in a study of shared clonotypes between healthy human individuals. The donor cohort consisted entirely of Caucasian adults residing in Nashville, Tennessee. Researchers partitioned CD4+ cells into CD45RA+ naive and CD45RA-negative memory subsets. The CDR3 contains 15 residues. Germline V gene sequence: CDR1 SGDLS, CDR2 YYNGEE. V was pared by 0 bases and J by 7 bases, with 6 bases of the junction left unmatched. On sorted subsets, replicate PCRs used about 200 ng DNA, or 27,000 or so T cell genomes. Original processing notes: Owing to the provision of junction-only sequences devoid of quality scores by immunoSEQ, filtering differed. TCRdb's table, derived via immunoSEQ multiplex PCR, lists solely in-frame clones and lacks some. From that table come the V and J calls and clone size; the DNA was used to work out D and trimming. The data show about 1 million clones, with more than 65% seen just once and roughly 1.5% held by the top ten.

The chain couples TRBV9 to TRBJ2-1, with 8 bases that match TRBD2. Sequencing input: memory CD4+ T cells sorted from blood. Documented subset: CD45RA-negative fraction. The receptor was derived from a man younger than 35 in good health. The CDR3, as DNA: TGTGCCAGCAGCGTAGGCGACGGGGGGGTAAATGAGCAGTTCTTC. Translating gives CASSVGDGGVNEQFF.